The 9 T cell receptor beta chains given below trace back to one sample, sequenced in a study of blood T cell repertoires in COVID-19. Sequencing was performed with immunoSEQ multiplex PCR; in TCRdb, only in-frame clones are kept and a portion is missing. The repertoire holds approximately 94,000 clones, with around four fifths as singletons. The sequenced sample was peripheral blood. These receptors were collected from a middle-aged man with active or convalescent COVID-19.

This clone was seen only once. CDR3 region: CASSLAGVANEQFF. The CDR3 DNA follows: TGTGCCAGCAGCTTAGCGGGAGTTGCAAATGAGCAGTTCTTC. The V and J genes are TRBV7-8 and TRBJ2-1; D may be TRBD2 (5 bases). This CDR3 comprises 14 residues. CDR1 and CDR2 from the germline V gene are SGHVS and FQNEAQ. V lost 0 bases and J lost 7, with 10 bases in between.

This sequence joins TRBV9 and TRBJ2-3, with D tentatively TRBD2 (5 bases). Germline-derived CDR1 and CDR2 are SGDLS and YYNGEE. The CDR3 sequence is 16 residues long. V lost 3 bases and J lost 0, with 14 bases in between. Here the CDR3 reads CASSALGDASTDTQYF. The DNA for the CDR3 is TGTGCCAGCAGCGCCCTGGGAGACGCCAGCACAGATACGCAGTATTTT.

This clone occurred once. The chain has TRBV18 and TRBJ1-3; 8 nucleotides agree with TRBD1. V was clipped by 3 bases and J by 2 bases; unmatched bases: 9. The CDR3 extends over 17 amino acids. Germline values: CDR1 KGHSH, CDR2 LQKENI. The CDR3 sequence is CASSPTLDRAPGNTIYF. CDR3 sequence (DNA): TGTGCCAGCTCACCTACGCTGGACAGGGCGCCTGGAAACACCATATATTTT.

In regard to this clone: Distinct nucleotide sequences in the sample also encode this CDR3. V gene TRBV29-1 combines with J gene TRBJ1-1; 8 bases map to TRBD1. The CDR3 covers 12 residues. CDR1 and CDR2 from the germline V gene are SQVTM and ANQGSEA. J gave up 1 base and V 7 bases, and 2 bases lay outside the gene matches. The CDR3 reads CSADRENTEAFF. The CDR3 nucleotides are TGCAGCGCGGACAGGGAGAACACTGAAGCTTTCTTT.

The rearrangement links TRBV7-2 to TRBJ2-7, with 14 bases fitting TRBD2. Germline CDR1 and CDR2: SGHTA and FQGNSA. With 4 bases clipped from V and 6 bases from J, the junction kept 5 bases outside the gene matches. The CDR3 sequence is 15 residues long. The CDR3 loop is CASSSTSGRAGEQYF. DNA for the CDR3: TGTGCCAGCAGCTCGACTAGCGGGAGGGCCGGCGAGCAGTACTTC.

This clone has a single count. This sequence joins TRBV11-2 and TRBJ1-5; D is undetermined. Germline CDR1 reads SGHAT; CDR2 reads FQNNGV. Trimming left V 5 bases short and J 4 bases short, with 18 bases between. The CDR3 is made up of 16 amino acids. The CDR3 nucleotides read TGTGCCAGCAGCCCAACCCACGGGAAACAGAATCAGCCCCAGCATTTT. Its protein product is CASSPTHGKQNQPQHF.

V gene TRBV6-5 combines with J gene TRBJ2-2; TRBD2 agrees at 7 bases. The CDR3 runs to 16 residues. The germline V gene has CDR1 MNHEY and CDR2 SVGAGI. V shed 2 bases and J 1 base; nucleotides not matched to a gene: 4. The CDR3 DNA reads TGTGCCAGCAGTTACCGCCGGGGGGTGAACACCGGGGAGCTGTTTTTT. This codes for CASSYRRGVNTGELFF.

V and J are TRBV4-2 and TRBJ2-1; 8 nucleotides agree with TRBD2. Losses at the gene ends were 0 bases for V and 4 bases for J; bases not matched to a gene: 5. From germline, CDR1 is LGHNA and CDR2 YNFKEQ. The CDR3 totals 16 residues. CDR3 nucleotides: TGTGCCAGCAGCCAAGATATAGCTAGCGGGTACAATGAGCAGTTCTTC. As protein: CASSQDIASGYNEQFF.

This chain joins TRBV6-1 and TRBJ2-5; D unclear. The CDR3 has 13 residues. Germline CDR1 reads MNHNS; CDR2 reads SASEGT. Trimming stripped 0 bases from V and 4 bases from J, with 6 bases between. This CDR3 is CASSEATRETQYF. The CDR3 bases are TGTGCCAGCAGTGAAGCTACGAGAGAGACCCAGTACTTC.